These 2 T cell receptor beta chains share one sample of origin, sequenced in a study of T cells in Graves' hyperthyroidism and ophthalmopathy. Amplification of TCR beta CDR3 regions was performed using RNA transcripts as template. When the TCR CDR3 underwent first-round RT-PCR, the HTBI primer set was used. MiXCR, applied by TCRdb to the multiplex PCR reads, yields one record per CDR3 protein. The sample holds about 760,000 distinct CDR3 sequences, under 45% seen once. Sequenced material: blood. The receptors were sampled from a woman in her forties with Graves' hyperthyroidism.

The sample holds many counts of this clonotype. This rearrangement joins TRBV2 to TRBJ1-5, with 7 positions matching TRBD1. CDR3 length equals 14 residues. V lost 6 bases and J lost 4; bases outside the gene matches: 6. The germline V gene has CDR1 SNHLY and CDR2 FYNNEI. CDR3: CASRQQGRNQPQHF. CDR3 coding DNA: TGTGCCAGCAGGCAACAGGGGAGAAATCAGCCCCAGCATTTT.

Many counts were recorded for this clonotype. The chain carries TRBV7-2 and TRBJ1-6; possible D gene TRBD1, 5 bases. Looked up from germline, CDR1 is SGHTA and CDR2 is FQGNSA. The CDR3 consists of 14 residues. Trimming removed 4 bases from V and 8 bases from J, with 12 bases in between. The CDR3 reads CASSSWRGDSPLHF. CDR3 bases: TGTGCCAGCAGCTCTTGGAGGGGCGATTCACCCCTCCACTTT.